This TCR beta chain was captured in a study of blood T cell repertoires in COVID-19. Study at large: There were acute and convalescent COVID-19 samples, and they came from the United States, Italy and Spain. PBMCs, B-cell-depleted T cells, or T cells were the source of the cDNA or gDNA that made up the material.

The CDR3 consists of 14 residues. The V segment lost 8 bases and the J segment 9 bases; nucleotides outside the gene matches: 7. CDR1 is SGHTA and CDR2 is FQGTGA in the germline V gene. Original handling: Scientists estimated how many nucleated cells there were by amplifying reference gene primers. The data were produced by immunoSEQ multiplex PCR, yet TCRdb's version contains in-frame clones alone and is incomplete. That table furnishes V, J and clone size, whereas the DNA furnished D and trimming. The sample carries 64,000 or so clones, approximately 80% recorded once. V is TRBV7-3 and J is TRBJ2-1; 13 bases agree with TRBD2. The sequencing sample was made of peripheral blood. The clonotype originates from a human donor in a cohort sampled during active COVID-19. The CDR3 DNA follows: TGTGCCAGCGGGGGGACTAGCGGGAATTCTGAGCAGTTCTTC. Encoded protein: CASGGTSGNSEQFF. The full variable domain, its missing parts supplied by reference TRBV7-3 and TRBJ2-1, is GAGVSQTPSNKVTEKGKYVELRCDPISGHTALYWYRQSLGQGPEFLIYFQGTGAADDSGLPNDRFFAVRPEGSVSTLKIQRTERGDSAVYLCASGGTSGNSEQFFGPGTRLTVL.